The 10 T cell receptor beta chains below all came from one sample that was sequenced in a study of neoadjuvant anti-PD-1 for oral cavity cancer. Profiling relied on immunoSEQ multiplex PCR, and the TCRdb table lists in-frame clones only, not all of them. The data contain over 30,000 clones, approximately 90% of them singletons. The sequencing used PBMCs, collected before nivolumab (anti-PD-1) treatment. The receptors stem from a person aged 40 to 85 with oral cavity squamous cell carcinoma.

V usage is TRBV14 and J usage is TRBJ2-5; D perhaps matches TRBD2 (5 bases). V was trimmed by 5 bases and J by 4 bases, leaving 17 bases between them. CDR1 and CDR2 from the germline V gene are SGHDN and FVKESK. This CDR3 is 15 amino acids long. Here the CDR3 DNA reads TGTGCCAGCAGCGCTGCGGACTGGACGGGAGAGACCCAGTACTTC. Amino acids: CASSAADWTGETQYF.

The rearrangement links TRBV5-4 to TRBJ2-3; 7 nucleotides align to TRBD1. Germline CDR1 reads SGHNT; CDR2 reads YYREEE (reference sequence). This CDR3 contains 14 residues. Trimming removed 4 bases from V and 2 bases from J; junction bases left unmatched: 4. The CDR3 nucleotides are TGTGCCAGCAGCCGGGACAGCTACACAGATACGCAGTATTTT. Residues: CASSRDSYTDTQYF.

The DNA for the CDR3 is TGTGCCAGCAGCTACGGGGACATCCCCTACACCTTC. It encodes CASSYGDIPYTF. The V gene is TRBV6-1, the J gene TRBJ1-2, with D possibly matching TRBD1 (6 bases). The CDR3 sequence is 12 residues long. The germline V gene has CDR1 MNHNS and CDR2 SASEGT. Deletions cut 6 bases from V and 10 bases from J, with 15 bases between.

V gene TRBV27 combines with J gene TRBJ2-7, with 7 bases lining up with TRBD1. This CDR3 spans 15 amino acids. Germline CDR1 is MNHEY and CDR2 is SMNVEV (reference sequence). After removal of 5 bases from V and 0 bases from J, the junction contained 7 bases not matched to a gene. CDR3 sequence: CASSPPGTASYEQYF. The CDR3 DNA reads TGTGCCAGCAGTCCTCCGGGGACAGCCTCCTACGAGCAGTACTTC.

The CDR3 DNA reads TGTGCCAGCAGCGTAGGTAGCACAGATACGCAGTATTTT. This gives the protein CASSVGSTDTQYF. The rearrangement links TRBV9 to TRBJ2-3; no clear D. Per germline, CDR1 SGDLS and CDR2 YYNGEE. The CDR3 loop spans 13 amino acids. V was shortened by 0 bases and J by 0 bases, with 2 bases between the two germline ends.

This CDR3 is CASSVVGSGGNPETQYF. The CDR3 DNA sequence: TGTGCCAGCAGCGTAGTAGGGAGCGGGGGTAACCCAGAGACCCAGTACTTC. This chain links TRBV9 with TRBJ2-5; 8 positions agree with TRBD2. Germline CDR1 and CDR2: SGDLS and YYNGEE. The CDR3 has 17 residues. After removal of 0 bases from V and 4 bases from J, the junction contained 11 bases not matched to a gene.

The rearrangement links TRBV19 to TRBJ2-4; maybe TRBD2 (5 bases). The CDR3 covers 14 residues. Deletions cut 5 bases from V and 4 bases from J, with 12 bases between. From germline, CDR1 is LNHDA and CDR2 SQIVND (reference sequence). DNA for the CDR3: TGTGCCAGTAGTCCTCACTCGGGGAAAAACATTCAGTACTTC. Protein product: CASSPHSGKNIQYF.

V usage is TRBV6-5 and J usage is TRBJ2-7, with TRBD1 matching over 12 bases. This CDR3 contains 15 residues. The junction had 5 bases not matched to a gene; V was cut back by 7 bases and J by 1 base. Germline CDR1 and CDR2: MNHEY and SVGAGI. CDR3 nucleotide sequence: TGTGCCAGCAATAAGGGACAGGGGGCTTCCTACGAGCAGTACTTC. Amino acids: CASNKGQGASYEQYF.

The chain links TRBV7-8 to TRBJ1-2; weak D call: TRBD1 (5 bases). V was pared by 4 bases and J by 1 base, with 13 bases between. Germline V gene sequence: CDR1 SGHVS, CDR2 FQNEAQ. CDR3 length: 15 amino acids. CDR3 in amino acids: CASSSEWGDNYGYTF. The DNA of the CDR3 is TGTGCCAGCAGCTCCGAGTGGGGGGATAACTATGGCTACACCTTC.

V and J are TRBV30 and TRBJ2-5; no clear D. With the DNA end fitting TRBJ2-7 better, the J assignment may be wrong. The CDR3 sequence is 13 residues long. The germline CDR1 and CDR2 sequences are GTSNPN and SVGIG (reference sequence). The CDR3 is CAWSLSETYEQYF. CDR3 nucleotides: TGTGCCTGGAGTTTGTCAGAGACTTACGAGCAGTACTTC.